The T cell receptor (beta chain) under discussion was sequenced for a study of shared T cell receptors in the human thymus. Sequencing used immunoSEQ multiplex PCR; TCRdb keeps in-frame clones, though not all of them. This sample has under 700,000 clones, with 78% found just once. The same sample was also studied in work on human thymus T cells. That study adds: The donors were infants in Finland with congenital heart defects, otherwise immunologically healthy. From resections taken during corrective heart surgery, the thymus tissue was obtained. Unrelated individuals had highly overlapping thymic repertoires, as reported in related research.

The origin of this receptor is a boy younger than two with a congenital heart defect. Sample: thymocytes.

CDR3 protein: CASSPGQVGKGYTF. DNA of the CDR3: TGCGCCAGCAGCCCTGGACAGGTCGGGAAGGGCTACACCTTC. The rearrangement links TRBV5-1 to TRBJ1-2; 7 nucleotides align to TRBD1. This CDR3 has 14 amino acids. Germline values: CDR1 SGHRS, CDR2 YFSETQ. J gave up 8 bases and V 4 bases, and 11 bases lay outside the gene matches.